A selection of T cell receptor beta chains follows, all from one sample in a study of T cells in Graves' hyperthyroidism and ophthalmopathy. TCRdb reprocessed the multiplex PCR reads via MiXCR and lists one record per CDR3 protein. The table lists some 600,000 distinct CDR3 sequences, approximately 15% of them singletons. The sequenced sample was blood. Receptors originate from a woman in her 30s with Graves' hyperthyroidism that later progressed to Graves' ophthalmopathy. Each CDR3 is given without its conserved first and last residue. For some rows the clone size is stated as once, few or many, or as a class when expanded; others skip it.

v_call	clone_size	j_call	cdr3_aa
TRBV29-1	many	TRBJ2-1	SVGEDYNNEQF
TRBV20-1	many	TRBJ2-5	SAPDRGRDETQY
TRBV12-3/TRBV12-4	many	TRBJ2-5	ASSLGGPDVGETQY
TRBV12-3/TRBV12-4	many	TRBJ1-2	ASSLNSGSYT
TRBV12-3/TRBV12-4	many	TRBJ2-2	ASSFYGELF
TRBV11-2	many	TRBJ1-3	ASSLDPLGTIY
TRBV20-1	.	TRBJ2-1	SARLLSAASYNEQF
TRBV24-1	many	TRBJ1-2	ATSDPGQGEGYT
TRBV30	.	TRBJ2-2	AWSRGGVGTGELF
TRBV2	many	TRBJ1-6	ASSQQGNSPLH
TRBV2	many	TRBJ2-3	ASSSEAGVGTDTQY
TRBV19	few	TRBJ1-6	ASSQTGADNSPLH
TRBV28	many	TRBJ1-4	ASSLGGASNEKLF
TRBV6-1	many	TRBJ1-1	ASKRDRGTEAF
TRBV28	.	TRBJ2-1	ASSLIGLAPSSYNEQF
TRBV5-8	.	TRBJ1-1	ASSLSVVGTEAF
TRBV27	many	TRBJ2-1	ASSRSGSYNEQF
TRBV19	few	TRBJ1-1	ASSIGGADTEAF
TRBV19	few	TRBJ2-1	ASREQGAANEQF
TRBV2	few	TRBJ2-2	ASSMTSSPTGELF
TRBV6-2/TRBV6-3	few	TRBJ1-2	ASSHDGPNYGYT
TRBV7-2	.	TRBJ2-3	ASSAGLAGYTDTQY
TRBV4-1	.	TRBJ1-5	ASSQDGGGGQPQH
TRBV28	few	TRBJ1-6	ASSSAPGDPSPLR
TRBV7-8	many	TRBJ1-4	ASSDQRTNEKLF
TRBV29-1	many	TRBJ2-3	SVDASGVTDTQY
TRBV5-1	many	TRBJ2-1	ASSLETGGRDEQF
TRBV7-8	many	TRBJ1-5	ASSLTGGGNQPQH
TRBV30	many	TRBJ1-1	AWSGRMNTEAF
TRBV2	many	TRBJ2-2	ASPPTRIGVNTGELF
TRBV30	.	TRBJ1-1	AWSAQRYTEAF
TRBV27	.	TRBJ1-1	ASSLGFLNTEAF
TRBV19	.	TRBJ1-4	ASSKGQDNEKLF
TRBV10-2	few	TRBJ1-3	ASSSIVSGNTIY
TRBV20-1	many	TRBJ2-5	SAPSLQGRETQY
TRBV30	.	TRBJ2-2	AGRGLAGGPWTGELF
TRBV10-2	many	TRBJ2-1	ASTGTGGHNEQF
TRBV28	.	TRBJ2-7	ASSVSGRWEEQY
TRBV2	many	TRBJ2-7	ASSDRGASYEQY
TRBV14	.	TRBJ1-2	ASSQDLVGVDGYT
TRBV5-5	few	TRBJ2-1	ASSGGTGYNEQF
TRBV24-1	many	TRBJ1-4	GEGAEKLF
TRBV20-1	many	TRBJ1-3	SARDLEGSGDTIY
TRBV27	many	TRBJ1-5	ASSLGGFRGQPQH
TRBV6-1	many	TRBJ1-6	ASRFGQGAGWNSPLH